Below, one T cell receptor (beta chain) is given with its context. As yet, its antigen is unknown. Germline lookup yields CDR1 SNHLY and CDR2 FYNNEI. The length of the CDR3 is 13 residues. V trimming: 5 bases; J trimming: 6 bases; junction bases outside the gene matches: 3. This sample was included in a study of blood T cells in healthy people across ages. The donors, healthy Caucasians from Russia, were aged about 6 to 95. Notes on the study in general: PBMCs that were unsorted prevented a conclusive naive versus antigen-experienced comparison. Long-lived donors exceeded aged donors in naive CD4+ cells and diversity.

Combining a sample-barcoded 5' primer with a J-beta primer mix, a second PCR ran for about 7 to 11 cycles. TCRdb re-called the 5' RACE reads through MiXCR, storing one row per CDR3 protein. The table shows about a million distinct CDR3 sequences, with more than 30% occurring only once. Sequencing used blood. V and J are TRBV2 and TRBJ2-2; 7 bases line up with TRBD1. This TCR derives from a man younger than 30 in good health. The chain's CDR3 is CASSTGAPGELFF. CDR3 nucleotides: TGTGCCAGCAGTACAGGGGCACCCGGGGAGCTGTTTTTT.